A selection of T cell receptor beta chains follows, all from one sample in a study of Graves' ophthalmopathy and Graves' hyperthyroidism. TCRdb called the multiplex PCR reads again in MiXCR, with one record for every CDR3 protein. The table shows 400,000 or so distinct CDR3 sequences, with approximately 18% occurring only once. Sequenced: peripheral blood. Receptor source: an adult woman with stable Graves' hyperthyroidism. Each CDR3 is given with its conserved first and last residue. Fields, in order: V gene, D gene, J gene, clone size, CDR3 protein, CDR3 DNA. The D gene is left open where the match is weak. The size field is filled for only some rows; it gives once, few, many or a size class.

TRBV5-1	TRBD1	TRBJ2-7	many	CASSETGTVYEQYF	TGCGCCAGCAGCGAAACCGGGACAGTCTACGAGCAGTACTTC
TRBV12-3/TRBV12-4	.	TRBJ1-2	many	CASSKPGTNYGYTF	TGTGCCAGCAGCAAACCAGGAACTAACTATGGCTACACCTTC
TRBV28	.	TRBJ2-5	many	CASRLKETQYF	TGTGCCAGCAGACTTAAAGAGACCCAGTACTTC
TRBV10-3	.	TRBJ2-2	.	CAISGGTEPNTGELFF	TGTGCCATCAGTGGTGGGACGGAACCGAACACCGGGGAGCTGTTTTTT
TRBV20-1	TRBD1	TRBJ1-2	many	CSASLGTGGSLYGYTF	TGCAGTGCTAGTCTTGGGACAGGGGGTTCCCTCTATGGCTACACCTTC
TRBV2	TRBD1	TRBJ2-5	.	CASSEANQGAETQYF	TGTGCCAGCAGTGAAGCGAACCAGGGGGCTGAGACCCAGTACTTC
TRBV20-1	.	TRBJ2-5	many	CSARFYGVQETQYF	TGCAGTGCTAGATTTTATGGGGTCCAAGAGACCCAGTACTTC
TRBV20-1	.	TRBJ1-5	many	CSARDTGYNQPQHF	TGCAGTGCTAGAGATACGGGGTACAATCAGCCCCAGCATTTT
TRBV4-1	TRBD1	TRBJ1-5	many	CASSPGQVSNQPQHF	TGCGCCAGCAGCCCCGGACAGGTTAGCAATCAGCCCCAGCATTTT
TRBV5-6	.	TRBJ1-3	.	CASSRLLSGNTIYF	TGTGCCAGCAGCCGACTGCTCTCTGGAAACACCATATATTTT
TRBV12-3/TRBV12-4	TRBD2	TRBJ2-7	.	CASSLSWGLPDSEQYF	TGTGCCAGCAGTTTATCTTGGGGACTACCCGATTCGGAGCAGTACTTC
TRBV28	TRBD1	TRBJ1-3	many	CASSPLPGQGNTIYF	TGTGCCAGCAGTCCTTTACCGGGACAGGGAAACACCATATATTTT
TRBV5-1	.	TRBJ2-4	few	CASRNPVAKNIQYF	TGCGCCAGCAGGAACCCCGTAGCCAAAAACATTCAGTACTTC
TRBV7-3	.	TRBJ2-7	many	CASPIDRINSYEQYF	TGTGCCAGCCCAATAGACAGGATCAACTCCTACGAGCAGTACTTC
TRBV6-4	.	TRBJ1-5	many	CASIRGTLRSNQPQHF	TGTGCCAGCATACGCGGGACACTCCGTAGCAATCAGCCCCAGCATTTT
TRBV7-2	.	TRBJ2-2	many	CASSLFKDTGELFF	TGTGCCAGCAGCTTATTTAAGGACACCGGGGAGCTGTTTTTT
TRBV12-5	.	TRBJ2-7	many	CASGFLTGRDTYEQYF	TGTGCTAGTGGTTTCCTGACGGGGAGGGACACCTACGAGCAGTACTTC
TRBV7-8	.	TRBJ2-7	.	CASSPRRAGSYEQYF	TGTGCCAGCAGCCCCAGGAGGGCGGGCTCCTACGAGCAGTACTTC
TRBV10-3	.	TRBJ2-7	many	CAISPDTGHVYEQYF	TGTGCCATCAGCCCAGATACAGGGCACGTTTACGAGCAGTACTTC
TRBV4-1	TRBD1	TRBJ1-3	many	CASSSLHTGGWNTIYF	TGCGCCAGCAGCTCCCTTCACACAGGGGGTTGGAACACCATATATTTT
TRBV12-3/TRBV12-4	.	TRBJ2-7	many	CASSSPPEDDEQYF	TGTGCCAGCAGTTCCCCCCCAGAAGACGACGAGCAGTACTTC
TRBV4-1	.	TRBJ2-4	many	CASSVGGGENIQYF	TGCGCCAGCAGCGTAGGGGGAGGAGAAAACATTCAGTACTTC
TRBV19	.	TRBJ2-4	.	CASSIQGGKNIQYF	TGTGCCAGTAGTATCCAAGGGGGCAAAAACATTCAGTACTTC
TRBV28	.	TRBJ1-5	many	CASSSYTSNQPQHF	TGTGCCAGCAGTTCCTACACTAGCAATCAGCCCCAGCATTTT
TRBV20-1	.	TRBJ1-1	many	CSARDRTVNTEAFF	TGCAGTGCTAGAGACCGGACAGTGAACACTGAAGCTTTCTTT
TRBV11-2	TRBD2	TRBJ2-7	.	CASSLILAGGSYEQYF	TGTGCCAGCAGCTTAATCCTAGCGGGAGGTTCCTACGAGCAGTACTTC
TRBV19	.	TRBJ1-1	many	CASSIKGSNTEAFF	TGTGCCAGTAGTATTAAGGGATCGAACACTGAAGCTTTCTTT
TRBV12-3/TRBV12-4	.	TRBJ1-5	few	CASTDDGLGAQHF	TGTGCCAGCACCGACGACGGACTGGGAGCCCAGCATTTT
TRBV13	TRBD2	TRBJ2-7	many	CASSRLREGYEQYF	TGTGCCAGCAGCCGCCTCCGGGAGGGCTACGAGCAGTACTTC
TRBV10-3	.	TRBJ2-6	many	CAISRTGANVLTF	TGTGCCATCAGCCGCACTGGGGCCAACGTCCTGACTTTC
TRBV9	TRBD2	TRBJ2-2	many	CASSDRTSGSTGELFF	TGTGCCAGCAGCGATCGGACTAGCGGGAGCACCGGGGAGCTGTTTTTT
TRBV28	.	TRBJ2-5	.	CASRLLGYRQETQYF	TGTGCCAGCAGACTCTTGGGCTACCGTCAAGAGACCCAGTACTTC
TRBV6-5	.	TRBJ2-5	.	CASSYAGHRSETQYF	TGTGCCAGCAGTTACGCGGGGCATCGCAGCGAGACCCAGTACTTC
TRBV7-9	.	TRBJ2-4	.	CASSSSRGNNIQYF	TGTGCCAGCAGCTCATCAAGGGGGAATAACATTCAGTACTTC
TRBV27	TRBD1	TRBJ1-2	many	CASSLGQGGLYGYTF	TGTGCCAGCAGTTTAGGACAGGGGGGTCTCTATGGCTACACCTTC
TRBV11-2	.	TRBJ2-5	.	CASSLEPYQETQYF	TGTGCCAGCAGCTTGGAACCGTACCAAGAGACCCAGTACTTC
TRBV12-3/TRBV12-4	.	TRBJ1-2	.	CASSLGQAFYGYTF	TGTGCCAGCAGTTTGGGGCAGGCGTTCTATGGCTACACCTTC
TRBV20-1	.	TRBJ2-7	many	CSTTGDLNYEQYF	TGCAGCACGACGGGGGACCTAAACTACGAGCAGTACTTC
TRBV12-5	.	TRBJ2-2	many	CASGSAYSGTNTGELFF	TGTGCTAGTGGTTCGGCATATAGCGGCACTAACACCGGGGAGCTGTTTTTT
TRBV3-1	.	TRBJ1-1	many	CASSPPENTEAFF	TGTGCCAGCAGCCCCCCGGAGAACACTGAAGCTTTCTTT
TRBV15	.	TRBJ1-2	many	CATSRDWPGQSYGYTF	TGTGCCACCAGCAGAGATTGGCCCGGACAGTCCTATGGCTACACCTTC
TRBV2	.	TRBJ2-5	many	CASSEEGQETQYF	TGTGCCAGCAGTGAGGAGGGCCAAGAGACCCAGTACTTC
TRBV11-2	TRBD2	TRBJ2-5	many	CASTRLAGQETQYF	TGTGCCAGCACCCGACTAGCGGGACAAGAGACCCAGTACTTC
TRBV6-4	.	TRBJ2-7	.	CASSEAGWRVF	TGTGCCAGCAGTGAAGCGGGCTGGCGGGTCTTC
TRBV28	.	TRBJ2-5	many	CASSLAGARETQYF	TGTGCCAGCAGTTTAGCTGGGGCCCGGGAGACCCAGTACTTC
TRBV6-5	.	TRBJ1-2	.	CASSSLGYYGYTF	TGTGCCAGCAGTTCCTTAGGGTACTATGGCTACACCTTC
TRBV28	.	TRBJ2-5	many	CASSSAHQETQYF	TGTGCCAGCAGTTCAGCCCACCAAGAGACCCAGTACTTC
TRBV9	.	TRBJ2-7	.	CASSVEAAGEQYF	TGTGCCAGCAGCGTAGAAGCGGCGGGGGAGCAGTACTTC
TRBV25-1	.	TRBJ2-2	many	CASLGRSNTGELFF	TGTGCCAGCCTCGGACGCTCGAACACCGGGGAGCTGTTTTTT
TRBV6-9	TRBD1	TRBJ1-3	many	CASTTAGGGNTIYF	TGTGCCAGCACGACAGCAGGGGGAGGAAACACCATATATTTT
TRBV15	.	TRBJ1-5	many	CATSRDRGLNQPQHF	TGTGCCACCAGCAGAGATCGGGGGCTTAATCAGCCCCAGCATTTT
TRBV19	TRBD2	TRBJ2-5	many	CASSIDGTSGGGFQETQYF	TGTGCCAGTAGTATAGACGGGACTAGCGGTGGAGGGTTCCAAGAGACCCAGTACTTC
TRBV28	.	TRBJ1-5	few	CASSLNPDSSNQPQHF	TGTGCCAGCAGTTTAAATCCGGACAGCTCCAATCAGCCCCAGCATTTT